These T cell receptor beta chains were read from a single sample in a study of T cells in Graves' hyperthyroidism and ophthalmopathy. TCRdb recomputed calls from the multiplex PCR reads with MiXCR, one row per CDR3 protein. The data contain roughly 400,000 distinct CDR3 sequences, about 14% of them singletons. Input material: blood. The receptors derive from a man in his fifties with Graves' ophthalmopathy. CDR3s include the opening cysteine and the closing phenylalanine or tryptophan. The order of the fields is D gene, V gene, J gene, clone size, CDR3 length, CDR3 DNA, CDR3 protein. The D gene is left open where the match is weak. Clone size is shown for a subset of rows, as once, few, many or a class of expanded clone.

>TRBD2|TRBV15|TRBJ2-1|few|15
TGTGCCACCAGCAGAGGGGGGGAGGGCCCCAATGAGCAGTTCTTC
CATSRGGEGPNEQFF
>-|TRBV3-1|TRBJ1-4|many|14
TGTGCCAGCAGCGGAAGGAGGACTAATGAAAAACTGTTTTTT
CASSGRRTNEKLFF
>TRBD2|TRBV5-4|TRBJ2-3|-|16
TGTGCCAGCAGCTCGGTAGCGGGAATGAGCACAGATACGCAGTATTTT
CASSSVAGMSTDTQYF
>-|TRBV20-1|TRBJ2-1|-|16
TGCAGTGCTAGCGGGGGGCGGGGCGCTTCCTACAATGAGCAGTTCTTC
CSASGGRGASYNEQFF
>TRBD1|TRBV20-1|TRBJ1-5|many|17
TGCAGTGCTAGCCTTCGCCCGGGACAGGTTGGCAATCAGCCCCAGCATTTT
CSASLRPGQVGNQPQHF
>TRBD1|TRBV2|TRBJ2-5|-|15
TGTGCCAGCAAAGGAGGTGGGACAGGGTTAGAGACCCAGTACTTC
CASKGGGTGLETQYF
>-|TRBV29-1|TRBJ2-3|many|14
TGCAGCGTTGAAACCCAGACAGGAAAAGATACGCAGTATTTT
CSVETQTGKDTQYF
>-|TRBV7-8|TRBJ2-7|many|14
TGTGCCAGCAGCTTATCGGGAGCCGCCTACGAGCAGTACTTC
CASSLSGAAYEQYF
>-|TRBV20-1|TRBJ2-5|many|16
TGCAGTGCTAGAGATCTTCCAGGGGTTGGCGGAGAGACCCAGTACTTC
CSARDLPGVGGETQYF
>TRBD2|TRBV15|TRBJ2-3|many|16
TGTGCCACCAGCAGAGCCCTAGCGGAGGGCACAGATACGCAGTATTTT
CATSRALAEGTDTQYF
>-|TRBV15|TRBJ1-3|-|16
TGTGCCACCAGCAGTGTAGGCGGCCCCTCTGGAAACACCATATATTTT
CATSSVGGPSGNTIYF
>TRBD2|TRBV9|TRBJ2-5|few|19
TGTGCCAGCAGCGTAGCTACGGGGGGTACTAGCGGAAACCAAGAGACCCAGTACTTC
CASSVATGGTSGNQETQYF
>TRBD1|TRBV6-2/TRBV6-3|TRBJ1-5|once|17
TGTGCCAGCATCGGGACAGCCGACTCCTATAGCAATCAGCCCCAGCATTTT
CASIGTADSYSNQPQHF
>TRBD1|TRBV5-5|TRBJ1-3|many|16
TGTGCCAGCAGCTCCGGACAGGGGTTCTCTGGAAACACCATATATTTT
CASSSGQGFSGNTIYF
>-|TRBV5-1|TRBJ2-7|many|14
TGCGCCAGCAGCTCGTTCTCAGGGGCCTACGAGCAGTACTTC
CASSSFSGAYEQYF
>TRBD1|TRBV6-2/TRBV6-3|TRBJ1-1|many|16
TGTGCCAGCAGTTACGTTAGGGACAGAGGGAACACTGAAGCTTTCTTT
CASSYVRDRGNTEAFF
>-|TRBV25-1|TRBJ2-1|many|12
TGTGCCAGCGCACGTGGGATGAATGAGCAGTTCTTC
CASARGMNEQFF
>-|TRBV9|TRBJ2-5|-|16
TGTGCCAGCAGCGTAGGGGGGGGAGGGGGCCAAGAGACCCAGTACTTC
CASSVGGGGGQETQYF
>-|TRBV20-1|TRBJ1-5|many|17
TGCAGTGCTAGAGATTATCGGAGGGGCACTTCGAATCAGCCCCAGCATTTT
CSARDYRRGTSNQPQHF
>-|TRBV30|TRBJ1-1|many|10
TGTGCCTGGTACAGCGCTGAGGCTTTCTTT
CAWYSAEAFF
>-|TRBV2|TRBJ1-2|many|14
TGTGCCAGGGACAGTTCCTCAGCTAACTATGGCTACACCTTC
CARDSSSANYGYTF
>TRBD2|TRBV7-2|TRBJ2-1|few|15
TGTGCCAGCAGCTTAGCACGGGGGGGATACAATGAGCAGTTCTTC
CASSLARGGYNEQFF
>-|TRBV18|TRBJ2-7|few|14
TGTGCCAGCTCACCACCGACAGCCACCTACGAGCAGTACTTC
CASSPPTATYEQYF
>TRBD2|TRBV7-2|TRBJ2-3|many|18
TGTGCCAGCAGCGTAGGACCGGGACTAGCGGGATTGTCAGATACGCAGTATTTT
CASSVGPGLAGLSDTQYF
>TRBD1|TRBV12-3/TRBV12-4|TRBJ2-7|-|14
TGTGCCAGCAGTTTAGTGTCGACAGGGGAGAAGCAGTACTTC
CASSLVSTGEKQYF
>-|TRBV20-1|TRBJ1-5|-|13
TGCAGTGCTAGGGCAGGGCGTACTCAGCCCCAGCATTTT
CSARAGRTQPQHF
>TRBD1|TRBV15|TRBJ2-1|few|17
TGTGCCACCAGCGGAGGAGACAGGGGGATAAATTACAATGAGCAGTTCTTC
CATSGGDRGINYNEQFF
>-|TRBV10-3|TRBJ2-1|few|15
TGTGCCATCAGTCCCTCGGACAGCTCCTACAATGAGCAGTTCTTC
CAISPSDSSYNEQFF
>-|TRBV30|TRBJ1-2|many|14
TGTGCCTGGAGCCCAGACAGTCTCAACTATGGCTACACCTTC
CAWSPDSLNYGYTF
>-|TRBV12-3/TRBV12-4|TRBJ2-6|many|14
TGTGCCAGCAGTAAGGTCTCTGGGGCCAACGTCCTGACTTTC
CASSKVSGANVLTF
>-|TRBV28|TRBJ2-1|many|16
TGTGCCAGCAGTTCACTCATACGTAAATCCTACAATGAGCAGTTCTTC
CASSSLIRKSYNEQFF
>-|TRBV20-1|TRBJ2-7|-|14
TGCAGTGCTAGGTCTGGGGGCGAGGCCTACGAGCAGTACTTC
CSARSGGEAYEQYF
>-|TRBV2|TRBJ2-3|many|15
TGTGCCAGCACCGAGGTGGGCGGGAGCACAGATACGCAGTATTTT
CASTEVGGSTDTQYF
>TRBD1|TRBV5-1|TRBJ1-2|many|14
TGCGCCAGTATAGTAACACCGGGACAGGGCGGCTACACCTTC
CASIVTPGQGGYTF
>TRBD1|TRBV28|TRBJ1-1|many|13
TGTGCCAGCAGGACAGGGGCCGGGACTGAAGCTTTCTTT
CASRTGAGTEAFF
>TRBD1|TRBV10-1|TRBJ2-7|many|15
TGCGCCAGCAGTGAGGGACTCGGACAGGGGTACGAGCAGTACTTC
CASSEGLGQGYEQYF
>-|TRBV20-1|TRBJ2-1|many|14
TGCAGTGCTACCAGCAGTAGCTCCTACAATGAGCAGTTCTTC
CSATSSSSYNEQFF